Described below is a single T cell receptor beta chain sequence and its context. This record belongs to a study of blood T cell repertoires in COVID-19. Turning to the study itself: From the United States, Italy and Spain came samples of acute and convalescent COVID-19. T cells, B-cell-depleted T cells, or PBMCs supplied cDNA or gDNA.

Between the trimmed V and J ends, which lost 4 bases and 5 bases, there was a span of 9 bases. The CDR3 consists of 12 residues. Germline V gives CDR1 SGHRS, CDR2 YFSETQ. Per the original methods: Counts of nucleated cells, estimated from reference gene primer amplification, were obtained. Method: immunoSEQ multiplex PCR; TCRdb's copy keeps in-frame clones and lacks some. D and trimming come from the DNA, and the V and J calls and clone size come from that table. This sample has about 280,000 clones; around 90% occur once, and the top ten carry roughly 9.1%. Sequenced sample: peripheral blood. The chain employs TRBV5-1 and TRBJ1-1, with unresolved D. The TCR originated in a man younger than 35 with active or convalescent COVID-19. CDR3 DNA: TGCGCCAGCAGCCAATCTGAGACTGAAGCTTTCTTT. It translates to CASSQSETEAFF.